The 27 T cell receptor beta chains in this list originate from one sample, sequenced in a study of early T cells in non-severe SARS-CoV-2 infection. TCRdb reanalysed the 5' RACE reads using MiXCR and keeps one entry per CDR3 protein. The data hold 70,000 or so distinct CDR3 sequences, with 10% to 15% observed a single time. The sequenced sample consisted of whole blood. These receptors were taken from an adult who was a healthcare worker with PCR-confirmed SARS-CoV-2 infection or an uninfected control (not recorded which).

Ten or more counts support this clonotype. The rearrangement links TRBV11-1 to TRBJ2-1, with 9 bases fitting TRBD2. There are 15 residues in the CDR3. The germline V gene encodes CDR1 SGHAT and CDR2 FQDESV (reference sequence). The J segment lost 4 bases and the V segment lost 5 bases, leaving 6 bases of the junction unmatched. The CDR3 region is CASSRGTSQYNEQFF. DNA for the CDR3: TGTGCCAGCAGCAGAGGGACTAGCCAATACAATGAGCAGTTCTTC.

This clonotype showed up just a few times. CDR3 DNA sequence: TGTGCCAGCAGTTACACCGGACAGAAAGGAAACACCATATATTTT. Amino acids: CASSYTGQKGNTIYF. The V and J genes are TRBV6-5 and TRBJ1-3, with D tentatively TRBD1 (6 bases). Trimming removed 2 bases at V and 4 bases at J, with 12 bases between. There are 15 residues in the CDR3. Looked up from germline, CDR1 is MNHEY and CDR2 is SVGAGI.

This clonotype turned up a few times. The rearrangement uses TRBV2 and TRBJ2-2; no clear D. The CDR3 is made up of 11 amino acids. The V end lost 7 bases, the J end lost 8 bases, and 8 bases lay between the germline ends. Germline V CDR1 and CDR2: SNHLY, FYNNEI. CDR3 sequence reads: CASTLGGELFF. CDR3 nucleotide sequence: TGTGCCAGCACCCTTGGTGGGGAGCTGTTTTTT. Complete variable domain (other parts from reference TRBV2 and TRBJ2-2): EPEVTQTPSHQVTQMGQEVILRCVPISNHLYFYWYRQILGQKVEFLVSFYNNEISEKSEIFDDQFSVERPDGSNFTLKIRSTKLEDSAMYFCASTLGGELFFGEGSRLTVL.

The table lists this clonotype with many counts. The chain links TRBV27 to TRBJ1-1; TRBD1 is a possible D gene (5 bases). V was clipped by 1 base and J by 2 bases, with 11 bases between them. Germline CDR1 MNHEY, CDR2 SMNVEV (reference sequence). This CDR3 spans 15 amino acids. This chain's CDR3 is CASSLWEGSNTEAFF. The CDR3 DNA sequence: TGTGCCAGCAGTTTATGGGAGGGGTCAAACACTGAAGCTTTCTTT.

This clonotype was recorded at least ten times. The chain combines TRBV12-3 or TRBV12-4 with TRBJ2-1, with 10 nucleotides matching TRBD1. The CDR3 runs 16 residues. The junction had 13 bases not matched to a gene; V was cut back by 6 bases and J by 8 bases. The CDR3 region has the DNA TGTGCCAGCAGCTATCTCCGGGACAGGGGAGGAGATGAGCAGTTCTTC. It specifies CASSYLRDRGGDEQFF.

The chain has TRBV6-1 and TRBJ2-7, with D possibly matching TRBD1 (6 bases). The germline V gene encodes CDR1 MNHNS and CDR2 SASEGT. This CDR3 region has 15 residues. Trimming cost V 5 bases and J 2 bases, with 16 bases left between them. The CDR3 loop is CASSMGAYGPYEQYF. DNA for the CDR3: TGTGCCAGCAGTATGGGGGCCTACGGTCCCTACGAGCAGTACTTC.

The sample holds many counts of this clonotype. The genes are TRBV30 and TRBJ1-2, with D possibly being TRBD1 (5 bases). This CDR3 comprises 16 residues. Per the germline V gene, CDR1 is GTSNPN and CDR2 is SVGIG (reference sequence). Trimming stripped 0 bases from V and 3 bases from J, with 17 bases between. In DNA, the CDR3 is TGTGCCTGGAGTGTACTTTTGAGGGGTTATGACTATGGCTACACCTTC. Encoded protein: CAWSVLLRGYDYGYTF.

In its sample, this clonotype was seen many times. The CDR3 DNA sequence: TGTGCCAGCAGCGTAGGCGGGAGGGCCACCGGGGAGCTGTTTTTT. It codes for CASSVGGRATGELFF. The V and J genes are TRBV9 and TRBJ2-2; TRBD2 agrees at 9 bases. Unmatched junction bases numbered 1, after V lost 0 bases and J lost 4 bases. Germline V CDR1 and CDR2: SGDLS, YYNGEE. This CDR3 has 15 residues.

The gene calls are TRBV18 and TRBJ2-6; 7 bases agree with TRBD1. This CDR3 has 15 amino acids. Germline CDR1 and CDR2: KGHSH and LQKENI. Trimming removed 5 bases from V and 5 bases from J; junction bases left unmatched: 6. The CDR3 DNA follows: TGTGCCAGCTCATTACAGGGGACGAGGGCCAACGTCCTGACTTTC. Translation gives CASSLQGTRANVLTF.

This clonotype has a handful of counts. The rearrangement joins TRBV11-2 to TRBJ2-5; D unclear. Trimming pared 5 bases from V and 5 bases from J, leaving 15 bases between. The CDR3 is 14 amino acids. Germline assignment: CDR1 SGHAT and CDR2 FQNNGV. Here the CDR3 reads CASSAYSSGETQYF. The CDR3 DNA reads TGTGCCAGCAGCGCCTATTCGAGTGGGGAGACCCAGTACTTC.

This clonotype has a count of ten or more. The chain combines TRBV7-6 with TRBJ2-1, with TRBD1 identical over 10 bases. This CDR3 spans 15 amino acids. From germline, CDR1 is SGHVS and CDR2 FNYEAQ. With V trimmed by 4 bases and J by 7 bases, 7 bases remained unmatched. DNA for the CDR3: TGTGCCAGCAGCTCCAGACAGGGGGCAGGAAATGAGCAGTTCTTC. As protein: CASSSRQGAGNEQFF.

This clonotype was detected a few times. J is TRBJ2-7 and V is TRBV18; 8 nucleotides line up with TRBD1. V lost 3 bases to trimming and J lost 2 bases; unmatched junction nucleotides: 6. Germline V lookup: CDR1 KGHSH, CDR2 LQKENI. This CDR3 has 15 amino acids. The CDR3 loop reads CASSPTGAPTYEQYF. The CDR3 DNA follows: TGTGCCAGCTCACCGACAGGGGCTCCCACCTACGAGCAGTACTTC. The full variable domain, in which reference TRBV18 and TRBJ2-7 provide the parts outside the CDR3, is NAGVMQNPRHLVRRRGQEARLRCSPMKGHSHVYWYRQLPEEGLKFMVYLQKENIIDESGMPKERFSAEFPKEGPSILRIQQVVRGDSAAYFCASSPTGAPTYEQYFGPGTRLTVT.

About this clonotype itself: A much larger clone is a single base away; this may be a read error. The chain employs TRBV2 and TRBJ2-1; no definite D call. This CDR3 comprises 13 residues. Per germline, CDR1 SNHLY and CDR2 FYNNEI. Here the CDR3 DNA reads TGTGCCAGCAGTGAAGAAAGGTACAATGAGAAGTTCTTC. Protein: CASSEERYNEKFF.

This clonotype showed up many times. The chain links TRBV9 to TRBJ2-3; weak D call: TRBD2 (6 bases). The CDR3 runs to 15 residues. CDR1 is SGDLS and CDR2 is YYNGEE in the germline V gene. V was cut by 4 bases and J by 4 bases, with 16 bases left in between. CDR3 DNA sequence: TGTGCCAGCAGCAAGGAGGGAGGAATTGCAGATACGCAGTATTTT. Translated, it gives CASSKEGGIADTQYF. The entire variable domain, with the rest obtained from reference TRBV9 and TRBJ2-3, is as follows: DSGVTQTPKHLITATGQRVTLRCSPRSGDLSVYWYQQSLDQGLQFLIQYYNGEERAKGNILERFSAQQFPDLHSELNLSSLELGDSALYFCASSKEGGIADTQYFGPGTRLTVL.

In its sample, this clonotype was seen many times. The J gene is TRBJ2-4, the V gene TRBV6-1; D perhaps matches TRBD1 (5 bases). The V end lost 2 bases, the J end lost 0 bases, and 8 bases lay between the germline ends. The CDR3 spans 15 residues. Germline V gene sequence: CDR1 MNHNS, CDR2 SASEGT. In DNA form, the CDR3 reads TGTGCCAGCAGTGAAATGGGGCTAGCCAAAAACATTCAGTACTTC. Its protein product is CASSEMGLAKNIQYF.

By share, this clonotype counts as medium-sized. The chain is built from TRBV7-9 and TRBJ2-7; 7 nucleotides line up with TRBD1. J gave up 2 bases and V 1 base, and 8 bases lay outside the gene matches. Germline V lookup: CDR1 SEHNR, CDR2 FQNEAQ (reference sequence). The CDR3 runs to 16 residues. CDR3 nucleotide sequence: TGTGCCAGCAGCTTAGGGTTGGGACAGTCCACCTACGAGCAGTACTTC. It yields the protein CASSLGLGQSTYEQYF.

With respect to this clonotype: Relative to the germline gene, one junction end is altered; a read error may explain this. The chain employs TRBV24-1 and TRBJ2-5; maybe TRBD1 (5 bases). Germline assignment: CDR1 KGHDR and CDR2 SFDVKD. The CDR3 sequence is 14 residues long. The CDR3 protein is CVTSEQRGGETQYF. CDR3 in DNA: TGTGTCACCAGTGAACAAAGGGGTGGAGAGACCCAGTACTTC.

The chain carries TRBV7-9 and TRBJ2-7; 10 nucleotides align to TRBD2. CDR1 and CDR2 from the germline V gene are SEHNR and FQNEAQ (reference sequence). The length of the CDR3 is 14 residues. The V gene end was trimmed by 5 bases and the J gene end by 5 bases; junction bases not matched to a gene: 6. The CDR3 DNA reads TGTGCCAGCAGCCCGCTAGCGGGAGTTGACGAGCAGTACTTC. Translated, it gives CASSPLAGVDEQYF.

This clonotype was picked up many times. This rearrangement joins TRBV6-6 to TRBJ2-7, with 7 bases aligning to TRBD2. Germline CDR1 MNHNY, CDR2 SVGAGI (reference sequence). The CDR3 is 15 amino acids. J lost 4 bases, V lost 7 bases, and 13 bases had no gene match. In nucleotides, the CDR3 is TGTGCCAGCAAGGGGACTAAGGGAGTGGGTTACGAGCAGTACTTC. The encoded protein is CASKGTKGVGYEQYF.

The chain couples TRBV7-9 to TRBJ2-1; TRBD1 might be the D (5 bases). The germline CDR1 and CDR2 sequences are SEHNR and FQNEAQ (reference sequence). The CDR3 is made up of 13 amino acids. V lost 5 bases and J lost 2, with 7 bases in between. The CDR3 loop reads CASSGATYNEQFF. CDR3 nucleotides: TGTGCCAGCAGCGGGGCGACCTACAATGAGCAGTTCTTC.

This clonotype has a count of ten or more. The chain uses TRBV30 and TRBJ2-2, with TRBD2 matching over 7 bases. Looked up from germline, CDR1 is GTSNPN and CDR2 is SVGIG (reference sequence). With 3 bases clipped from V and 1 base from J, the junction kept 5 bases outside the gene matches. This CDR3 has 15 residues. The CDR3 sequence: CAWRRRERNTGELFF. For the CDR3, the DNA is TGTGCCTGGAGAAGGCGGGAGAGGAACACCGGGGAGCTGTTTTTT.

The J gene is TRBJ2-1, the V gene TRBV19; D is undetermined. Germline V gene lookup returns CDR1 LNHDA and CDR2 SQIVND (reference sequence). The CDR3 sequence is 11 residues long. V shed 4 bases and J shed 5 bases, with 3 bases lying between them. The CDR3 nucleotides read TGTGCCAGTAGTACCCACAATGAGCAGTTCTTC. The encoded protein is CASSTHNEQFF.

This clonotype was recorded a few times. DNA for the CDR3: TGTGCCAGTAGGGGGAGGCGCGACGCTAGCACAGATACGCAGTATTTT. It encodes CASRGRRDASTDTQYF. V is TRBV12-3 or TRBV12-4 and J is TRBJ2-3; TRBD1 or TRBD2 may be the D gene (6 bases each). V was trimmed by 9 bases and J by 0 bases, leaving 19 bases between them. The CDR3 sequence is 16 residues long.

This clonotype has just a few counts. The chain combines TRBV6-1 with TRBJ1-4; D ambiguous. There are 13 residues in the CDR3. The ends were cut back, 2 bases at V and 8 bases at J, with 9 bases in the middle. The germline gives CDR1 MNHNS, CDR2 SASEGT. The CDR3 region is CASSETLREKLFF. The CDR3 bases are TGTGCCAGCAGTGAAACGCTTCGGGAAAAACTGTTTTTT.

This clonotype was counted at least ten times. CDR3 in DNA: TGTGCCAGCAGCCAAGATGCCAGGACAGGGGGCGGTCAGCCCCAGCATTTT. Its translation: CASSQDARTGGGQPQHF. The chain links TRBV3-1 to TRBJ1-5, with 11 bases aligning to TRBD1. The junction had 7 bases not matched to a gene; V was cut back by 0 bases and J by 6 bases. The CDR3 loop spans 17 amino acids. Germline values: CDR1 LGHDT, CDR2 YNNKEL (reference sequence). Supplemented by reference TRBV3-1 and TRBJ1-5, the full variable domain reads DTAVSQTPKYLVTQMGNDKSIKCEQNLGHDTMYWYKQDSKKFLKIMFSYNNKELIINETVPNRFSPKSPDKAHLNLHINSLELGDSAVYFCASSQDARTGGGQPQHFGDGTRLSIL.

This clonotype was found a few times. The chain has TRBV5-5 and TRBJ1-6, with TRBD1 matching 9 bases. Germline V CDR1 and CDR2: SGHKS, YYEKEE (reference sequence). With 7 bases clipped from V and 10 bases from J, the junction kept 18 bases outside the gene matches. This CDR3 has 17 residues. Here the CDR3 reads CASSHGPGTGIGSPLHF. Written as DNA, the CDR3 is TGTGCCAGCTCCCATGGTCCCGGGACAGGGATCGGCTCACCCCTCCACTTT.

This clonotype showed up many times. The chain uses TRBV14 and TRBJ2-1; TRBD1 might be the D (6 bases). The germline V gene has CDR1 SGHDN and CDR2 FVKESK. The CDR3 contains 18 residues. Deletions cut 3 bases from V and 1 base from J, with 19 bases between. The DNA for the CDR3 is TGTGCCAGCAGCCAGGGAGAGGGGGTGCAGTTATCCTACAATGAGCAGTTCTTC. It is translated as CASSQGEGVQLSYNEQFF. The full variable domain, with the rest looked up from reference TRBV14 and TRBJ2-1, is EAGVTQFPSHSVIEKGQTVTLRCDPISGHDNLYWYRRVMGKEIKFLLHFVKESKQDESGMPNNRFLAERTGGTYSTLKVQPAELEDSGVYFCASSQGEGVQLSYNEQFFGPGTRLTVL.